The 27 T cell receptor beta chains in this list originate from one sample, sequenced in a study of vaccination and CD4 T cells after COVID-19. These TCRs' antigens remain unknown. Oncomine TCR Beta short-read sequencing was applied to DNA from cultured CD4+ T cells. TCRdb independently ran MiXCR on the PCR reads; one entry per CDR3 protein. Of about 14,000 distinct CDR3 sequences in the sample, around 24% were seen once. As for treatment: approximately 9-day PBMC culture with coronavirus spike peptide pools or control peptides (ViraFEST assay). Material: cultured CD4+ T cells from blood. The receptors here all came from a human donor with COVID-19.

The chain has TRBV11-3 and TRBJ2-1; a weak D match, TRBD2 (6 bases). This CDR3 contains 15 residues. Per germline, CDR1 SGHNT and CDR2 YENEEA. V dropped 0 bases and J dropped 8 bases, with 14 bases sitting between them. This CDR3 reads CASSLEVGDSHEQFF. CDR3 DNA: TGTGCCAGCAGCTTAGAAGTGGGGGACTCCCATGAGCAGTTCTTC.

This clonotype was observed a few times. The chain employs TRBV6-1 and TRBJ2-1; perhaps D is TRBD1 or TRBD2 (5 bases each). The CDR3 runs to 14 residues. V lost 10 bases and J 7 bases, leaving 20 bases between the germline ends. Germline V gives CDR1 MNHNS, CDR2 SASEGT. This CDR3 is CATVGWGSRNEQFF. The CDR3 nucleotides are TGTGCCACCGTCGGGTGGGGGTCTCGGAATGAGCAGTTCTTC.

V is TRBV19 and J is TRBJ2-7, with D possibly matching TRBD1 (6 bases). V lost 5 bases to trimming and J lost 0 bases, with 14 bases between them. Germline V gives CDR1 LNHDA, CDR2 SQIVND (reference sequence). The CDR3 loop spans 15 amino acids. CDR3 bases: TGTGCCAGTAGTCCCCAGGGGACACACTCCTACGAGCAGTACTTC. It is translated as CASSPQGTHSYEQYF.

V and J are TRBV6-2 or TRBV6-3 and TRBJ2-4; 7 positions agree with TRBD1. V was pared by 6 bases and J by 11 bases, with 13 bases of the junction left unmatched. Germline V gives CDR1 MNHEY, CDR2 SVGEGT. This CDR3 spans 14 amino acids. Here the CDR3 reads CASSYGQVNPLQYF. The CDR3 DNA reads TGTGCCAGCAGCTACGGACAGGTCAATCCCCTTCAGTACTTC.

This clonotype appeared a few times. The genes are TRBV7-2 and TRBJ1-6; D remains ambiguous. The V end was cut by 3 bases, the J end by 8 bases, with 17 bases between. From germline, CDR1 is SGHTA and CDR2 FQGNSA. CDR3 length: 16 amino acids. This CDR3 is CASSFRTQTGYSPLHF. The CDR3 region has the DNA TGTGCCAGCAGCTTTAGGACTCAAACGGGGTATTCACCCCTCCACTTT.

The V gene is TRBV6-2 or TRBV6-3, the J gene TRBJ1-5; D is uncertain. Trimming cost V 2 bases and J 7 bases, with 6 bases left between them. Germline V gives CDR1 MNHEY, CDR2 SVGEGT. The CDR3 is 12 residues long. CDR3 loop: CASSYGRQPQHF. CDR3 nucleotide sequence: TGTGCCAGCAGTTACGGGAGGCAGCCCCAGCATTTT.

The chain uses TRBV10-1 and TRBJ2-4, with D possibly being TRBD1 (5 bases). Germline V CDR1 and CDR2: WNHNN, SYGVQD (reference sequence). Trimming cost V 6 bases and J 2 bases, with 11 bases left between them. The CDR3 sequence is 14 residues long. Here the CDR3 DNA reads TGCGCCAGCAGCGAGGACAATTCCAAAAACATTCAGTACTTC. Its protein product is CASSEDNSKNIQYF.

This clonotype is medium-sized by share. The V call is TRBV27, the J call TRBJ2-6; a weak D match, TRBD1 (6 bases). Trimming left V 5 bases short and J 0 bases short, with 14 bases between. Per germline, CDR1 MNHEY and CDR2 SMNVEV (reference sequence). This CDR3 region has 17 residues. CDR3 in amino acids: CASSERTEFSGANVLTF. CDR3 coding DNA: TGTGCCAGCAGTGAACGGACAGAGTTCTCTGGGGCCAACGTCCTGACTTTC.

In its sample, this clonotype was seen a few times. The chain is built from TRBV21-1 and TRBJ1-6; the table's D call of TRBD1 was not tested on the DNA. TRBV21-1 is designated a pseudogene. The CDR3 extends over 16 amino acids. The CDR3 region has the DNA TGTGCCAGCAGCAAAGGTCAGGGCTTTAATAATTCACCCCTCCACTTT. This gives the protein CASSKGQGFNNSPLHF.

The V gene is TRBV7-9, the J gene TRBJ2-5, with TRBD2 matching 8 bases. Trimming cost V 1 base and J 5 bases; bases outside gene matches: 9. Looked up from germline, CDR1 is SEHNR and CDR2 is FQNEAQ (reference sequence). The CDR3 is 16 residues long. The CDR3: CASSLGSGALAETQYF. DNA for the CDR3: TGTGCCAGCAGCTTAGGTAGCGGGGCTTTGGCGGAGACCCAGTACTTC. Looking up the rest from reference TRBV7-9 and TRBJ2-5 gives the full variable domain: DTGVSQNPRHKITKRGQNVTFRCDPISEHNRLYWYRQTLGQGPEFLTYFQNEAQLEKSRLLSDRFSAERPKGSFSTLEIQRTEQGDSAMYLCASSLGSGALAETQYFGPGTRLLVL.

This chain links TRBV12-3 or TRBV12-4 with TRBJ2-5; no definite D call. The V end lost 6 bases, the J end lost 3 bases, and 11 bases lay between the germline ends. This CDR3 spans 13 amino acids. The CDR3 region is CASSQLLKETQYF. The CDR3 coding sequence is TGTGCCAGCAGCCAATTGCTCAAAGAGACCCAGTACTTC.

This clonotype was counted once. V is TRBV5-1 and J is TRBJ1-3; D possibly corresponds to TRBD1 (5 bases). The CDR3 totals 15 residues. V dropped 4 bases and J dropped 0 bases, with 11 bases sitting between them. Germline CDR1 SGHRS, CDR2 YFSETQ. This CDR3 is CASSTGDHSGNTIYF. CDR3 nucleotides: TGCGCCAGCAGCACGGGGGATCACTCTGGAAACACCATATATTTT.

This CDR3 is CASSSSQRGVGTDTQYF. The CDR3 nucleotides read TGTGCCAGCAGCTCGTCACAACGGGGGGTTGGCACAGATACGCAGTATTTT. J is TRBJ2-3 and V is TRBV11-2; TRBD2 matches 7 bases. CDR1 and CDR2 (germline): SGHAT, FQNNGV. The CDR3 covers 17 residues. The V gene end was trimmed by 4 bases and the J gene end by 1 base; junction bases not matched to a gene: 11.

There are a few counts of this clonotype. CDR3 DNA sequence: TGTGCCAGCAGGCTTCCGGGGACACTCAATCAGCCCCAGCATTTT. This encodes CASRLPGTLNQPQHF. The rearrangement joins TRBV12-3 or TRBV12-4 to TRBJ1-5, with D possibly TRBD1 on 6 matching bases. V was pared by 6 bases and J by 3 bases, with 15 bases between. The CDR3 is made up of 15 amino acids.

This chain uses TRBV11-2 with TRBJ1-3; D gene unclear. The CDR3 is 12 amino acids. Trimming shortened V by 6 bases and J by 0 bases, and 3 bases separated the two germline ends. The germline V gene has CDR1 SGHAT and CDR2 FQNNGV. CDR3 in DNA: TGTGCCAGCAGTCCCTCTGGAAACACCATATATTTT. This sequence encodes CASSPSGNTIYF. Based on the CDR3 plus reference TRBV11-2 and TRBJ1-3, the full variable domain is EAGVAQSPRYKIIEKRQSVAFWCNPISGHATLYWYQQILGQGPKLLIQFQNNGVVDDSQLPKDRFSAERLKGVDSTLKIQPAKLEDSAVYLCASSPSGNTIYFGEGSWLTVV.

The chain links TRBV29-1 to TRBJ1-1; tentative D call: TRBD1 (5 bases). The germline V gene encodes CDR1 SQVTM and CDR2 ANQGSEA. This CDR3 contains 14 residues. The germline V and J ends were trimmed by 4 bases and 1 base, with 13 bases remaining between them. For the CDR3, the DNA is TGCAGCGTTGCCCCCCCAGGGCAGAACACTGAAGCTTTCTTT. Residues: CSVAPPGQNTEAFF.

This rearrangement joins TRBV12-3 or TRBV12-4 to TRBJ1-3; TRBD1 matches at 7 bases. Trimming at V came to 3 bases and at J to 3 bases, leaving 2 bases not matched to a gene. CDR3 size: 14 residues. The CDR3 sequence: CASSLSGGGNTIYF. The CDR3 DNA is TGTGCCAGCAGTTTGTCAGGGGGTGGAAACACCATATATTTT.

In this sample, this clonotype turned up a few times. The rearrangement links TRBV12-3 or TRBV12-4 to TRBJ2-5; 8 bases match TRBD1. V trimming: 3 bases; J trimming: 5 bases; junction bases outside the gene matches: 5. The CDR3 contains 14 residues. CDR3 amino acids: CASSFTGGGETQYF. The CDR3 nucleotides read TGTGCCAGCAGTTTCACAGGGGGTGGGGAGACCCAGTACTTC.

This clonotype showed up just a few times. This chain connects TRBV11-3 to TRBJ1-1; D remains ambiguous. From germline, CDR1 is SGHNT and CDR2 YENEEA. The CDR3 is 16 residues long. Trimming removed 1 base from V and 3 bases from J, with 15 bases in between. The DNA of the CDR3 is TGTGCCAGCAGCTTAGGAGACGCCCTCGGCCACACTGAAGCTTTCTTT. Protein product: CASSLGDALGHTEAFF.

The chain recombines TRBV5-1 with TRBJ1-2; D call uncertain. V was trimmed by 0 bases and J by 1 base, leaving 7 bases between them. The CDR3 runs to 14 residues. Looked up from germline, CDR1 is SGHRS and CDR2 is YFSETQ. The CDR3 sequence is CASSLAGDNYGYTF. In nucleotides, the CDR3 is TGCGCCAGCAGCTTGGCCGGCGATAACTATGGCTACACCTTC.

This clonotype was counted once. The chain has TRBV4-1 and TRBJ1-5, with D possibly being TRBD1 (5 bases). Germline CDR1 reads MGHRA; CDR2 reads YSYEKL. Trimming took off 1 base at V and 2 bases at J, with 9 bases between the two ends. This CDR3 spans 15 amino acids. CDR3 sequence (DNA): TGCGCCAGCAGCCAAGGGCAGGGAGGCAATCAGCCCCAGCATTTT. Amino acids: CASSQGQGGNQPQHF.

The chain is built from TRBV29-1 and TRBJ1-5; possible D gene TRBD1, 5 bases. The CDR3 totals 14 residues. Germline V gene sequence: CDR1 SQVTM, CDR2 ANQGSEA. Trimming shortened V by 6 bases and J by 0 bases, and 12 bases separated the two germline ends. The chain's CDR3 is CSVGEGNSNQPQHF. For the CDR3, the DNA is TGCAGCGTCGGGGAGGGGAATAGCAATCAGCCCCAGCATTTT.

The rearrangement joins TRBV4-1 to TRBJ2-2; D may be TRBD2 (5 bases). Per germline, CDR1 MGHRA and CDR2 YSYEKL. Trimming removed 0 bases from V and 3 bases from J, with 14 bases in between. The CDR3 totals 17 residues. This CDR3 is CASSQDQVTTYTGELFF. The CDR3 region has the DNA TGCGCCAGCAGCCAAGATCAGGTGACTACCTACACCGGGGAGCTGTTTTTT.

This clonotype is a singleton in its sample. The rearrangement uses TRBV7-2 and TRBJ2-5; 8 nucleotides line up with TRBD2. Germline CDR1 and CDR2: SGHTA and FQGNSA. After removal of 5 bases from V and 5 bases from J, the junction contained 13 bases not matched to a gene. This CDR3 comprises 16 residues. As DNA, the CDR3 is TGTGCCAGCAGCGATTCCGGGGGGGCTGGACGGGAGACCCAGTACTTC. It is translated as CASSDSGGAGRETQYF.

The V and J genes are TRBV2 and TRBJ2-2, with D perhaps being TRBD1 or TRBD2 (5 bases each). Trimming stripped 11 bases from V and 5 bases from J, with 15 bases between. The CDR3 totals 13 residues. Germline CDR1 SNHLY, CDR2 FYNNEI. The CDR3 region has the DNA TGTGCCCTTCTAAGGGACGGGACCGGGGAGCTGTTTTTT. Amino acids: CALLRDGTGELFF.

There are a few counts of this clonotype. The V call is TRBV7-9, the J call TRBJ2-3; D gene uncertain. CDR1 is SEHNR, CDR2 FQNEAQ, per germline (reference sequence). This CDR3 has 14 amino acids. Trimming removed 3 bases from V and 0 bases from J, with 7 bases in between. The DNA for the CDR3 is TGTGCCAGCAGCTTTGGGGTTAGCACAGATACGCAGTATTTT. This codes for CASSFGVSTDTQYF.

This chain joins TRBV5-5 and TRBJ2-7; 8 nucleotides line up with TRBD1. CDR1 is SGHKS and CDR2 is YYEKEE in the germline V gene (reference sequence). The CDR3 loop spans 13 amino acids. J lost 9 bases, V lost 0 bases, and 5 bases had no gene match. CDR3 sequence: CASSLDIDRGQYF. CDR3 in DNA: TGTGCCAGCAGCTTGGACATCGACAGGGGGCAGTACTTC.